The clone carrying this T cell receptor beta chain occurred a few times. Amplified TCR beta CDR3 regions derived from RNA transcripts. HTBI primers were employed in a first-round RT-PCR of the TCR CDR3. TCRdb passed the multiplex PCR reads through MiXCR, listing each CDR3 protein once. The sample lists 650,000 to 750,000 distinct CDR3 sequences, 14% seen once, with 10% in the top ten. These data originate in a study of T cells in Graves' hyperthyroidism and ophthalmopathy. Germline V CDR1 and CDR2: LNHNV, YYDKDF (reference sequence). The J segment lost 4 bases and the V segment lost 1 base, leaving 4 bases of the junction unmatched. The CDR3 is made up of 16 amino acids.

The sample was blood. The genes are TRBV15 and TRBJ2-2, with TRBD2 identical over 9 bases. The sequence came from a young woman with Graves' hyperthyroidism. This chain's CDR3 is CATSRALAGSTGELFF. DNA of the CDR3: TGTGCCACCAGCAGAGCTCTAGCGGGAAGCACCGGGGAGCTGTTTTTT.